The clone carrying this T cell receptor (beta chain) occurred a few times. Its antigen remains unidentified. These data are taken from a study of PD-1 blockade in classical Hodgkin lymphoma. Exposure to brentuximab vedotin varied, and each patient had relapsed following autologous stem cell transplantation. V trimming: 4 bases; J trimming: 1 base; junction bases outside the gene matches: 6. Germline V gene lookup returns CDR1 LNHDA and CDR2 SQIVND (reference sequence). CDR3 length: 16 residues. Repertoires were generated with immunoSEQ multiplex PCR, while TCRdb's copy carries only in-frame clones and drops some. The repertoire has 90,000 to 100,000 clones, 80% to 90% of them found once; the top ten carry approximately 15%. Whole-study results and caveats: Factors driving the repertoire differences, possibly disease activity or prior therapy, remain undefined. Diminished baseline TCR diversity has been reported in newly diagnosed patients relative to healthy donors.

The sequence derives from a human donor with classical Hodgkin lymphoma. The sample here was peripheral blood mononuclear cells (PBMCs), taken before the second cycle of nivolumab. This chain links TRBV19 with TRBJ2-2, with 7 bases lining up with TRBD2. For the CDR3, the DNA is TGTGCCAGTAGTAGGGGACTACCCAGGAACACCGGGGAGCTGTTTTTT. Protein product: CASSRGLPRNTGELFF.